The T cell receptor beta chain under discussion was sequenced for a study of T-cell memory formation after mild COVID-19 (dated by TCRdb to the early 2020s). Regarding the study in general: Most TCR sequence clusters were specific to one of the two donors. In a couple of donors, T-cell clones that expanded and contracted after mild COVID-19 were tracked by sequencing TCRalpha and TCRbeta repertoires over time. Two young, previously healthy adult volunteers made up the cohort, one male and one female. What the research found in general, with its limitations: Balanced CD4/CD8 phenotypes were observed for clones contracting from day 15 to 85, whereas a bias towards CD4+ was observed for a second wave of clones expanding from day 15 to 37. Whether the second-wave clones peaking on day 37 were SARS-CoV-2 specific was not confirmed. Some responding clones were detected in pre-infection memory, suggesting pre-existing cross-reactive memory T cells joined the SARS-CoV-2 response. Contracting CD4+ clones appeared mostly in the CM and EM memory subsets, whereas CD8+ clones were enriched in EMRA. The study covered only a couple of mild cases, and larger cohorts including severe cases with pre-infection samples were considered necessary.

Points on this clonotype: Its antigen is not yet known. Per-base quality was not reported, and no clone a single base away is much larger than it.

Reads for this sample came from an Illumina NovaSeq 6000. TCRalpha and TCRbeta cDNA libraries were built by 5'RACE with constant-segment primers, adding sample barcodes and unique molecular identifiers. RNA was extracted from every sample with Trizol reagent. The libraries were amplified in two PCR steps, and the second step added a second sample barcode and Illumina TruSeq adapters. Sequencing of the libraries was done on an Illumina NovaSeq, producing 2 x 150 bp paired-end reads. Under the source paper's analysis protocol: The reads were demultiplexed and collapsed into UMI-guided consensus sequences using migec v1.2.7. Using mixcr v2.1.11, UMI consensuses were aligned to TRA and TRB V and J templates and then assembled into clonotypes. Clonotypes were classified as expanded or contracted when called significant by both edgeR and NoisET, with noise models trained on biological replicates. For edgeR calls, the cutoffs were a false discovery rate-adjusted p below 0.01 and a log2 fold-change threshold of 1. As an exploratory analysis of dynamics, max-normalized trajectories of the 1000 most abundant clonotypes were examined with PCA combined with hierarchical clustering. Separately sequenced CD4+ and CD8+ repertoires were used to assign a CD4 or CD8 phenotype to each responding clone. Using fastp at Q25 and MiXCR, TCRdb reprocessed the public reads and kept productive beta chains. CDR3 protein sequences are deduplicated, and each keeps its most common genes and DNA. The authors' filters were not applied to this entry. This sample comprises roughly 620,000 distinct CDR3 sequences, roughly 18% of them detected only once. The ten biggest clones cover around 12% of the sample.

The CDR3 holds 14 amino acids from the cysteine to the phenylalanine. The only DNA kept is the CDR3, 42 bases in frame from the first base. V drops 0 bases and J drops 8 bases, leaving 11 bases in between. The germline V gene supplies CDR1 LGHNA and CDR2 YSLEER. Ficoll-Paque density gradient centrifugation was the method used to isolate PBMCs. Specimen: PBMCs or a T cell subset sorted from them (not recorded which). This sequence was found in an adult woman who had mild COVID-19 (a few samples of this study predate the infection). The sample titles of this study are shuffled in the database, so cell type and time point are left out; the donor was told from shared clones. The chain couples TRBV4-3 to TRBJ2-1; TRBD2 could be the D gene, as 5 bases match. CDR3 region: CASSQDGLEDEQFF. The DNA sequence is as follows: TGCGCCAGCAGCCAAGATGGTTTGGAGGATGAGCAGTTCTTC.